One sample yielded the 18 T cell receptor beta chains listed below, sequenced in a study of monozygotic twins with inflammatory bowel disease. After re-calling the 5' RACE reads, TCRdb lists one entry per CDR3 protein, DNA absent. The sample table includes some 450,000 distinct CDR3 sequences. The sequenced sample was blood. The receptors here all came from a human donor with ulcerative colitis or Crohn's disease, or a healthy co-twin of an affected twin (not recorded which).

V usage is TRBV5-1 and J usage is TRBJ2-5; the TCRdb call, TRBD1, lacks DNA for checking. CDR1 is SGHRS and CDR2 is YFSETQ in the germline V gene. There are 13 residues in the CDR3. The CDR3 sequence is CASRTGIKETQYF.

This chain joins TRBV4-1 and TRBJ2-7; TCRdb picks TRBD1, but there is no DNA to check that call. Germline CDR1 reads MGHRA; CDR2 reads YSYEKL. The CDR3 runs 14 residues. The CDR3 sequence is CASSRDREGYEQYF.

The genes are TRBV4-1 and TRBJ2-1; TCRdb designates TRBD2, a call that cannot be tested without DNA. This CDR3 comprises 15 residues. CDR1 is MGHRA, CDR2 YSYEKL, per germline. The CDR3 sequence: CASSQGAGGVREQFF.

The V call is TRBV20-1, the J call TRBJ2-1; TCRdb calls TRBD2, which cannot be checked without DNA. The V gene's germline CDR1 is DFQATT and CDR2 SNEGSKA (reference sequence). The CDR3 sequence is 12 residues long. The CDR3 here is CSAPASSNEQFF.

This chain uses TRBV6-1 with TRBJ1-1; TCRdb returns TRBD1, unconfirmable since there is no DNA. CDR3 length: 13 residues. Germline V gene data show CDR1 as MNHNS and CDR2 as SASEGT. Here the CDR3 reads CASLGQGNTEAFF.

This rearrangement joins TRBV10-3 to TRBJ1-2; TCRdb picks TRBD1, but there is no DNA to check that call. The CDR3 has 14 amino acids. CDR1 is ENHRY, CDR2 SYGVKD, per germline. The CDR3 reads CAISGSTGDYGYTF.

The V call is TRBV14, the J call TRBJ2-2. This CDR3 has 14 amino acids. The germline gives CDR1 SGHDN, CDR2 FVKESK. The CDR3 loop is CASSQDSRSGELFF.

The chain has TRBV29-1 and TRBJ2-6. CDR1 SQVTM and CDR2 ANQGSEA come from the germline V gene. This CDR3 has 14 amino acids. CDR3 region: CSVLKSSGANVLTF.

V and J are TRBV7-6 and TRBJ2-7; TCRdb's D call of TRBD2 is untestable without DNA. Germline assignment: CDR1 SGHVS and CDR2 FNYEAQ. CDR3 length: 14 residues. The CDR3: CASSTLAGNYEQYF.

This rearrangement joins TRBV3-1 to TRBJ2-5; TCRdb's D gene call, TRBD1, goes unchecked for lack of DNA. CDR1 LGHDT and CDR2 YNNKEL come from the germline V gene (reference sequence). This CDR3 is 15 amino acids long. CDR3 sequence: CASSHRGPTQETQYF.

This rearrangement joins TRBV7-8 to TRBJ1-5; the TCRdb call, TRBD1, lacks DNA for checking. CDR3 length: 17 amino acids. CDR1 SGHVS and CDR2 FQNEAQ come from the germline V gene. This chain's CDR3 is CASSLVATGGTNQPQHF.

CDR3 sequence: CASSLEPGYNEKLFF. The chain recombines TRBV5-1 with TRBJ1-4. Looked up from germline, CDR1 is SGHRS and CDR2 is YFSETQ. The CDR3 runs to 15 residues.

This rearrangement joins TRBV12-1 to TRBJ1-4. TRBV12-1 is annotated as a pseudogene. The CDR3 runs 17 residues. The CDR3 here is CASSFVTSRATNEKLFF.

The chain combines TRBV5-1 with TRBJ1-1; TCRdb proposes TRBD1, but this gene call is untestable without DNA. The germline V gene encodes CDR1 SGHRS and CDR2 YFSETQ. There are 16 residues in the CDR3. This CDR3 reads CASSLTGGDLNTEAFF. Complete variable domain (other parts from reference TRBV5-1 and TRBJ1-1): KAGVTQTPRYLIKTRGQQVTLSCSPISGHRSVSWYQQTPGQGLQFLFEYFSETQRNKGNFPGRFSGRQFSNSRSEMNVSTLELGDSALYLCASSLTGGDLNTEAFFGQGTRLTVV.

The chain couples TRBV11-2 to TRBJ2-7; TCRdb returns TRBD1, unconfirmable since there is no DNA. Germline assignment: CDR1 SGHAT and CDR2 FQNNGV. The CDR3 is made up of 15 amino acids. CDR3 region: CASSLQQGYTYEQYF.

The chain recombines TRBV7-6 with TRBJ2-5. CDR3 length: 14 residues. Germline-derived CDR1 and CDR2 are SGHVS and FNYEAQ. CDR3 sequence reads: CASSFPGLQETQYF.

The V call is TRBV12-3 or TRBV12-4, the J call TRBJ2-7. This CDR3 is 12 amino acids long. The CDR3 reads CASSPQSGEQYF.

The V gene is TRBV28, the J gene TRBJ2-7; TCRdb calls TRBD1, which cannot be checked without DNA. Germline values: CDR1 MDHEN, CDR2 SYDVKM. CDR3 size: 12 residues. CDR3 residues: CASRSDSGEQYF.